The TCR beta chain described here comes from a study of cytomegalovirus exposure and HLA in healthy donors. Notes on the study in general: DRB1 showed the most TCR associations and HLA-C the fewest in a later analysis, as rates varied by HLA locus. Within an earlier analysis, most TCR beta V segments proved productive either about 87% or about 30% of the time. Listed as cytomegalovirus-associated were 150 to 200 TCR beta chains.

This CDR3 has 15 residues. Germline loops: CDR1 MGHRA, CDR2 YSYEKL. V was cut by 0 bases and J by 1 base, with 9 bases left in between. On this clone: As yet, its antigen is unknown.

The PCR used 60 Vbeta and 13 Jbeta primers. The repertoire was sequenced with immunoSEQ multiplex PCR; TCRdb's copy has only in-frame clones and lacks some. This sample has about 160,000 clones; more than 75% occur once, and the top ten carry about 0.89%. The sample comprised PBMCs. The V and J genes are TRBV4-1 and TRBJ2-5; D ambiguous. This TCR was recovered from a girl aged 2-9 years in good health and CMV-seropositive. DNA of the CDR3: TGCGCCAGCAGCCAAGATCACGGGTCCCAAGAGACCCAGTACTTC. Translation gives CASSQDHGSQETQYF.